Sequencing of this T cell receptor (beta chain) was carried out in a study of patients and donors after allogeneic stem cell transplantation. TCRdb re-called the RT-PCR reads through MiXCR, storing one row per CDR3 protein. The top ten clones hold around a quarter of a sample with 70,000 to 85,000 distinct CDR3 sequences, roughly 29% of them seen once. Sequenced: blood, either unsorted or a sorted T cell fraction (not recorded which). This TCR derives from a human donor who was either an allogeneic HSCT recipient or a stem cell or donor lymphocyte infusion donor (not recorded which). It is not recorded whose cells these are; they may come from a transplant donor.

The CDR3 coding sequence is TGTGCCAGCAGCCCCGGGGGGGGCCCAGCTAACTATGGCTACACCTTC. Protein sequence: CASSPGGGPANYGYTF. The genes are TRBV5-4 and TRBJ1-2; the D gene is possibly TRBD1 (6 bases). The V end lost 4 bases, the J end lost 0 bases, and 16 bases lay between the germline ends. CDR1 SGHNT and CDR2 YYREEE come from the germline V gene (reference sequence). CDR3 length: 16 residues.